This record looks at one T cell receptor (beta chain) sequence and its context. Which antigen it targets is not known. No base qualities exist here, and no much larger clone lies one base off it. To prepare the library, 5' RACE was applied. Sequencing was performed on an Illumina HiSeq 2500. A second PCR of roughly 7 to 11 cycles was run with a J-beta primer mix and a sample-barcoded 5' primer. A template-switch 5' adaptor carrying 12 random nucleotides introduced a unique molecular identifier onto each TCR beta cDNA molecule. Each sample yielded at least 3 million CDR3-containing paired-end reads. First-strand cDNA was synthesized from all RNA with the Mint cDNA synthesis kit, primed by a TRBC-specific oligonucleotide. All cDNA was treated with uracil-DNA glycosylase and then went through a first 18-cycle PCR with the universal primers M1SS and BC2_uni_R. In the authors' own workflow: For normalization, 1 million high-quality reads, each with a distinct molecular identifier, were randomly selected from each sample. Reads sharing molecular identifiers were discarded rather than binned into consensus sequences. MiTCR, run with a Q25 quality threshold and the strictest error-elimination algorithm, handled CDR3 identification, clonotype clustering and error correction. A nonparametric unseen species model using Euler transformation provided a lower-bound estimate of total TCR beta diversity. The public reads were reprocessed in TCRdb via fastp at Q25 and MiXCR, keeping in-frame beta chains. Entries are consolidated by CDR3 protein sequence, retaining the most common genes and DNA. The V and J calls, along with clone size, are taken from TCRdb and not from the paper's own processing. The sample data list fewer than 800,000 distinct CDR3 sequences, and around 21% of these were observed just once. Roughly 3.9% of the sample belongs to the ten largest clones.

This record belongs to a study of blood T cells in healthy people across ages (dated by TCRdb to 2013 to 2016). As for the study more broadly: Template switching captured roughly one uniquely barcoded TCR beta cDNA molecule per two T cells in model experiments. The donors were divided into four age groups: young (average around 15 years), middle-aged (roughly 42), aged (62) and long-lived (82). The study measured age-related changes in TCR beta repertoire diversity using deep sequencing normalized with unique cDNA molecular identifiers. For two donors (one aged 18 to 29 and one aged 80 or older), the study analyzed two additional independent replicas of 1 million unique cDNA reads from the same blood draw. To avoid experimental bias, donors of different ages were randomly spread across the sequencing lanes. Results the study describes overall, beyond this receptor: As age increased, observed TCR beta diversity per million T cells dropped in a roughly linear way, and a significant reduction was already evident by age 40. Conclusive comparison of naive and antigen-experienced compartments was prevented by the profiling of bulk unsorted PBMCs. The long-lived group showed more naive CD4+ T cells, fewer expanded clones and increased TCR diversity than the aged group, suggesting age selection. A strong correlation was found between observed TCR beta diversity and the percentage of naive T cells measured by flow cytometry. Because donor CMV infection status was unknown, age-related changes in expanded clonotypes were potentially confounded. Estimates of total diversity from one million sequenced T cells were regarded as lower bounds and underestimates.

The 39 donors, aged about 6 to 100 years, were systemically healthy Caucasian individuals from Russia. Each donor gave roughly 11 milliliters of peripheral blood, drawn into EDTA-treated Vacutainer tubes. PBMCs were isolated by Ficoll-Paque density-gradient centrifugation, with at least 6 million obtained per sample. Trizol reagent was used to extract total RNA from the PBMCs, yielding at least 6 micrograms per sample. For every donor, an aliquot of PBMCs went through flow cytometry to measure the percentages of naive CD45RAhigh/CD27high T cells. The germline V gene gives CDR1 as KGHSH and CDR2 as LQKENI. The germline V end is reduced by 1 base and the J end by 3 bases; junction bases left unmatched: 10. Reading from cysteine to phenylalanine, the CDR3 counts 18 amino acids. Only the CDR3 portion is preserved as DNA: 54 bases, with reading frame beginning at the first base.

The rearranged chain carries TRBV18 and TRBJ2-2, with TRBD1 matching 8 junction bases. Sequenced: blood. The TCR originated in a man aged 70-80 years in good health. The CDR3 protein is CASSPLVPQGAYTGELFF. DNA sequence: TGTGCCAGCTCACCACTAGTGCCCCAGGGGGCTTACACCGGGGAGCTGTTTTTT.